This T cell receptor (beta chain) was sequenced during a study of blood T cell repertoires in COVID-19. About the study: Both acute and convalescent COVID-19 samples were obtained from the United States, Italy and Spain. In each case, the material was cDNA or gDNA derived from T cells, B-cell-depleted T cells, or PBMCs.

In the original processing: Reference gene primers were amplified, and this amplification served to estimate nucleated cell counts. Here immunoSEQ multiplex PCR was the method, and the copy in TCRdb shows in-frame clones only, minus some. That table is the source of V, J and clone size, and D and trimming were worked out from the DNA. In the table there are about 120,000 clones, 90% of which are singletons. The CDR3 is 14 amino acids. Germline CDR1 reads SQVTM; CDR2 reads ANQGSEA. The V gene end was trimmed by 6 bases and the J gene end by 1 base; junction bases not matched to a gene: 9. The chain couples TRBV29-1 to TRBJ2-7; 7 bases agree with TRBD1. The sequence came from a human donor with active COVID-19. The donor label of this sample is uncertain. Sequencing was done on a sample of peripheral blood. CDR3 DNA sequence: TGCAGCGTCCAACAGGGGATAGGGTCCTACGAGCAGTACTTC. Translation gives CSVQQGIGSYEQYF.